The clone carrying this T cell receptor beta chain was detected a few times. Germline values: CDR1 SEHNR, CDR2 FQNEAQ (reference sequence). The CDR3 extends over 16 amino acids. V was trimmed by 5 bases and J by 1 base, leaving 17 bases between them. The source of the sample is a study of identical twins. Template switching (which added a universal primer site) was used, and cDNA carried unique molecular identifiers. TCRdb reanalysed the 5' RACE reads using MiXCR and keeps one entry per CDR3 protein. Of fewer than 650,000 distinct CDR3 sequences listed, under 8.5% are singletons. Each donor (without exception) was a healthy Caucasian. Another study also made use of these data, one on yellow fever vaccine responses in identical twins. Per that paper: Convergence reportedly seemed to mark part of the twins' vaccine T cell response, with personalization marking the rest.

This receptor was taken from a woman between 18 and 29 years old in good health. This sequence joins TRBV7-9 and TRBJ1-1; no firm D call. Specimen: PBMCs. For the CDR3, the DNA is TGTGCCAGCAGCCACCACCCCTCAACGGGGAACACTGAAGCTTTCTTT. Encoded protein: CASSHHPSTGNTEAFF. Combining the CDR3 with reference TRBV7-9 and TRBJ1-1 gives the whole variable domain DTGVSQNPRHKITKRGQNVTFRCDPISEHNRLYWYRQTLGQGPEFLTYFQNEAQLEKSRLLSDRFSAERPKGSFSTLEIQRTEQGDSAMYLCASSHHPSTGNTEAFFGQGTRLTVV.